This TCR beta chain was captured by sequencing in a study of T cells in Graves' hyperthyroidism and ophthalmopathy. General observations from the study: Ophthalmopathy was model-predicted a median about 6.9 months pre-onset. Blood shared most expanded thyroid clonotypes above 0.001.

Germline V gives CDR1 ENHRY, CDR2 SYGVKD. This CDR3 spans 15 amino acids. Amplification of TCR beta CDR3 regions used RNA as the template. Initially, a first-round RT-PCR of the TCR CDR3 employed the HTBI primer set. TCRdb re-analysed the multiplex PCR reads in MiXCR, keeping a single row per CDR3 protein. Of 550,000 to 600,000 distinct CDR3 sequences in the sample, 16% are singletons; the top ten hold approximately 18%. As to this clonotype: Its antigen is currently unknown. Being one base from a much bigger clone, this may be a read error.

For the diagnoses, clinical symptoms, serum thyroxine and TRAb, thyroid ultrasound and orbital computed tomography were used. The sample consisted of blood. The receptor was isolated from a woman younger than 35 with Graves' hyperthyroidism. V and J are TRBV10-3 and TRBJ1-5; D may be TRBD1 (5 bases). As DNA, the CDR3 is TGTGCCATCAGTGTTAGTAGGGGAAGCAATCAGCCCCGGCATTTT. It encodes CAISVSRGSNQPRHF.